A selection of T cell receptor beta chains follows, all from one sample in a study of blood T cell repertoires in COVID-19. Here immunoSEQ multiplex PCR was the method, and the copy in TCRdb shows in-frame clones only, minus some. The sample contains 75,000 to 90,000 clones, over 80% of which appear only once. The sample taken for sequencing was peripheral blood. These receptors came from an older man with acute or convalescent COVID-19. The CDR3 runs from the conserved cysteine through the conserved F or W. D genes are given only for firm matches. Clone size appears in some rows only: once, few, many, or a class for an expanded clone.

V gene	J gene	clone size	CDR3 length	D gene	CDR3 DNA	CDR3 protein
TRBV5-1	TRBJ1-2	.	12	TRBD1	TGCGCCAGCAGCTTGGATCAGGGGGCCGGCACCTTC	CASSLDQGAGTF
TRBV7-9	TRBJ2-3	.	18	TRBD2	TGTGCCAGCAGCCCTGACCGACTAGCGGGGGGGCAAGCAGATACGCAGTATTTT	CASSPDRLAGGQADTQYF
TRBV6-5	TRBJ2-3	.	15	.	TGTGCCAGCTCAGGCGGGCCCCTTAGCACAGATACGCAGTATTTT	CASSGGPLSTDTQYF
TRBV12-3/TRBV12-4	TRBJ1-1	.	12	.	TGTGCCAGCAGGGAACGGAGTACTGAAGCTTTCTTT	CASRERSTEAFF
TRBV6-5	TRBJ2-7	.	15	TRBD2	TGTGCCAGCAGTTACTCAGGCGGGAGGGGGGGCGAGCAGTACTTC	CASSYSGGRGGEQYF
TRBV10-3	TRBJ1-6	few	14	.	TGTGCCATCAGGGCACTGACAGATAATTCACCCCTCCACTTT	CAIRALTDNSPLHF
TRBV20-1	TRBJ1-1	.	11	.	TGCAGTGCGAATACCCAGGCTGAAGCTTTCTTT	CSANTQAEAFF
TRBV6-1	TRBJ1-3	.	16	.	TGTGCCAGCAGTGCCGGGTCAAACACCCCTGGAAACACCATATATTTT	CASSAGSNTPGNTIYF
TRBV18	TRBJ1-5	.	15	TRBD1	TGTGCCAGCTCACCGGGACAGGGCGGCGTTCAGCCCCAGCATTTT	CASSPGQGGVQPQHF
TRBV5-1	TRBJ2-3	.	16	TRBD2	TGCGCCAGCAGCTTGGGCGGCGGGAGAGGAACAGATACGCAGTATTTT	CASSLGGGRGTDTQYF
TRBV29-1	TRBJ2-1	.	12	.	TGCAGCGTCGACGGACTATACAATGAGCAGTTCTTC	CSVDGLYNEQFF
TRBV6-5	TRBJ1-5	.	15	TRBD1	TGTGCCAGCAGGTCCGGGACAGGGGCGAATCAGCCCCAGCATTTT	CASRSGTGANQPQHF
TRBV4-2	TRBJ2-2	.	18	TRBD2	TGTGCCAGCAGCCAAGTCCCTAGCGGGTACGCGAACACCGGGGAGCTGTTTTTT	CASSQVPSGYANTGELFF
TRBV4-1	TRBJ2-4	.	16	.	TGCGCCAGCAGCCAAGATGAGGCAATTTCCAAAAACATTCAGTACTTC	CASSQDEAISKNIQYF
TRBV30	TRBJ1-2	.	14	.	TGTGCCCCAAAAGGGCCAGGGCTAAGGTATGGCTACACCTTC	CAPKGPGLRYGYTF
TRBV9	TRBJ1-1	.	15	.	TGTGCCAGCAGCGCGGGCCTGGGGGCGAGGACTGAAGCTTTCTTT	CASSAGLGARTEAFF
TRBV27	TRBJ1-2	.	15	TRBD1	TGTGCCAGCAGTTTAGGACAGGGCCGAAACTATGGCTACACCTTC	CASSLGQGRNYGYTF
TRBV11-2	TRBJ1-1	.	16	.	TGTGCCAGCAGCTTAGTTAGCCCGGACTGGTACACTGAAGCTTTCTTT	CASSLVSPDWYTEAFF
TRBV10-3	TRBJ1-6	.	13	.	TGTGCCATCAGACAGGGTCAGCCTTCACCCCTCCACTTT	CAIRQGQPSPLHF
TRBV5-5	TRBJ1-1	.	13	.	TGTGCCAGCAGCTTGGGAGCGAACACTGAAGCTTTCTTT	CASSLGANTEAFF
TRBV11-2	TRBJ2-7	.	13	.	TGTGCCAGCAGTTTACCCGACGGGTACGAGCAGTACTTC	CASSLPDGYEQYF
TRBV19	TRBJ2-5	.	15	TRBD1	TGTGCCAGTAGTATAGGGGGGACAGTCCAAGAGACCCAGTACTTC	CASSIGGTVQETQYF
TRBV18	TRBJ1-5	.	15	.	TGTGCCAGCTCACCTGTCCAGGTTTACGATCAGCCCCAGCATTTT	CASSPVQVYDQPQHF
TRBV2	TRBJ1-2	.	15	TRBD1	TGTGCCAGCAGTGAACTAGGACAGGGGGCGACTGGCTACACCTTC	CASSELGQGATGYTF
TRBV25-1	TRBJ2-5	few	13	TRBD1	TGTGCCAGCAGTCCAGGGGGCACGGAGACCCAGTACTTC	CASSPGGTETQYF
TRBV3-1/TRBV3-2	TRBJ2-1	.	15	.	TGTGCCAGCAGCCAAGATGGGCCTCAGTGGGCTGAGCAGTTCTTC	CASSQDGPQWAEQFF
TRBV24-1	TRBJ2-7	.	15	.	TGTGCCACCAGTGAAACAGGGCGGCTCTCCTACGAGCAGTACTTC	CATSETGRLSYEQYF
TRBV5-1	TRBJ2-2	once	15	TRBD2	TGCGCCAGCCACGTGGCGGGGAGGGACACCGGGGAGCTGTTTTTT	CASHVAGRDTGELFF
TRBV27	TRBJ1-3	.	18	TRBD1	TGTGCCAGCAGTTTCAGATCCCCCCTGGAGGACAGGGGTAACACCATATATTTT	CASSFRSPLEDRGNTIYF